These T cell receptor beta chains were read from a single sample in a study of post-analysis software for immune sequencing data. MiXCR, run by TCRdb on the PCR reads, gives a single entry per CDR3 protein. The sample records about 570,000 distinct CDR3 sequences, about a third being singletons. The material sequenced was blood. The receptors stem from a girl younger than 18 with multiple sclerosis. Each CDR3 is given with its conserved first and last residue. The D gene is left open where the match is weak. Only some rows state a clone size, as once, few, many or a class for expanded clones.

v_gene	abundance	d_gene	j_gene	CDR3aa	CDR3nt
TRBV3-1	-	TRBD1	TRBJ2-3	CASSQRDRTDTQYF	TGTGCCAGCAGCCAAAGGGACAGGACAGATACGCAGTATTTT
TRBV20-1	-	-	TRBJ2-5	CSARPPRETQYF	TGCAGTGCTAGGCCCCCCCGGGAGACCCAGTACTTC
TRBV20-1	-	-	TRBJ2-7	CSNLDSAGNPYEQYF	TGCAGTAATTTAGATAGCGCCGGAAACCCCTACGAGCAGTACTTC
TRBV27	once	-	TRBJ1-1	CASSLLGAVEAFF	TGTGCCAGCAGTTTATTAGGGGCAGTTGAGGCTTTCTTT
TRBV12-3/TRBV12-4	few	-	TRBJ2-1	CASSFESVSEQFF	TGTGCCAGCAGTTTTGAGTCGGTGAGTGAGCAGTTCTTC
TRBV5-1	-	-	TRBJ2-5	CASRNRDDKTQYF	TGCGCCAGCAGGAACAGGGATGACAAGACCCAGTACTTC
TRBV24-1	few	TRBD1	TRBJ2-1	CATSETTGPLSSYNEQFF	TGTGCCACCAGTGAGACGACAGGGCCTTTGAGCTCCTACAATGAGCAGTTCTTC
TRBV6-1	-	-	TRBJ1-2	CASSEEMSNYGYTF	TGTGCCAGCAGTGAAGAAATGTCTAACTATGGCTACACCTTC
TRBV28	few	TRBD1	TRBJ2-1	CASSRDREPCNEQFF	TGTGCCAGCAGTCGAGACAGGGAGCCCTGCAATGAGCAGTTCTTC
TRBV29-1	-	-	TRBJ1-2	CSVEWGTGYGYTF	TGCAGCGTTGAATGGGGAACGGGCTATGGCTACACCTTC
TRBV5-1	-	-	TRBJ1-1	CASSWGSGGSEAFF	TGCGCCAGCAGCTGGGGTTCGGGGGGCAGTGAAGCTTTCTTT
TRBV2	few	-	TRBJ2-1	CASNRGAGGQFF	TGTGCCAGCAACAGGGGGGCGGGGGGGCAGTTCTTC
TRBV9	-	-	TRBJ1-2	CASSVQPGAPYGYTF	TGTGCCAGCAGCGTTCAGCCAGGGGCCCCCTATGGCTACACCTTC
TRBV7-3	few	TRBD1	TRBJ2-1	CASSSDRGNEQFF	TGTGCCAGCAGCTCCGACAGGGGCAATGAGCAGTTCTTC
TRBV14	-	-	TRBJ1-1	CASSQVPGFNTEAFF	TGTGCCAGCAGCCAAGTTCCGGGTTTTAACACTGAAGCTTTCTTT
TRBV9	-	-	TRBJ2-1	CAGSVEGISYNEQFF	TGTGCCGGCAGCGTAGAAGGGATATCCTACAATGAGCAGTTCTTC
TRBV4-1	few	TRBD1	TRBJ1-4	CASSLIPGTGYEKLFF	TGCGCCAGCAGCCTGATTCCAGGGACAGGGTATGAAAAACTGTTTTTT
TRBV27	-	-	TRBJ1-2	CATRASGSFGGGYTF	TGTGCCACCAGAGCGTCCGGGAGTTTTGGGGGTGGCTACACCTTC
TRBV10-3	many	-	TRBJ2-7	CAITRDQTYEQYF	TGTGCCATCACCCGGGACCAAACCTACGAGCAGTACTTC
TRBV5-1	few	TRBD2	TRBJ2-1	CASSPGLAVDEQFF	TGCGCCAGCAGCCCCGGACTAGCGGTAGATGAGCAGTTCTTC
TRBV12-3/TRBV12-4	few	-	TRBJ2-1	CASRSDSIDEQFF	TGTGCCAGCAGATCCGACTCCATCGATGAGCAGTTCTTC
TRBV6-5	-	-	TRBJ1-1	CASSYAGPNTEAFF	TGTGCCAGCAGTTACGCTGGACCGAACACTGAAGCTTTCTTT
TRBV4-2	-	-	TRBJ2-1	CASSQGLAYEQFF	TGTGCCAGCAGCCAAGGGCTAGCGTATGAGCAGTTCTTC
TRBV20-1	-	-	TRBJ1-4	CSAKSGVYEKLFF	TGCAGTGCTAAATCAGGGGTTTATGAAAAACTGTTTTTT
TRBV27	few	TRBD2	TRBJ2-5	CASSLLGVRLAGGTTQETQYF	TGTGCCAGCAGTTTATTAGGAGTCCGACTAGCGGGGGGGACTACCCAAGAGACCCAGTACTTC
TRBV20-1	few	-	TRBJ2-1	CSARDYRLQAAYNEQFF	TGCAGTGCTAGAGACTACAGACTACAAGCCGCCTACAATGAGCAGTTCTTC
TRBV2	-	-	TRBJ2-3	CASSPTPAGDTQYF	TGTGCCAGCAGCCCTACCCCGGCGGGAGATACGCAGTATTTT
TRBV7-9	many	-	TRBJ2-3	CASSSSWTASTDTQYF	TGTGCCAGCAGCTCGAGTTGGACAGCTAGCACAGATACGCAGTATTTT
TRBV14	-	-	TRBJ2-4	CASSTGQRTKNIQYF	TGTGCCAGCAGCACCGGACAGCGGACGAAAAACATTCAGTACTTC
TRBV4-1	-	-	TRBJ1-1	CASSQHTGNPEAFF	TGCGCCAGCAGCCAGCATACAGGGAATCCTGAAGCTTTCTTT
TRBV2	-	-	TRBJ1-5	CASSELGASQPQHF	TGTGCCAGCAGTGAACTGGGGGCGAGTCAGCCCCAGCATTTT
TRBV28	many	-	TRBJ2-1	CATREGFSYNEQFF	TGTGCCACCCGTGAAGGTTTCTCCTACAATGAGCAGTTCTTC